The entry below gives a single T cell receptor beta chain sequence along with its context. CDR3 length: 16 residues. The J segment lost 1 base and the V segment lost 4 bases, leaving 7 bases of the junction unmatched. Germline CDR1 reads WNHNN; CDR2 reads SYGVQD (reference sequence). Only in-frame clones appear in the TCRdb table, and some are missing; sequencing was by immunoSEQ multiplex PCR. The data hold about 46,000 clones, with 85% to 95% observed a single time. The sample is drawn from a study of human thymus T cells. The receptor's source is a girl less than two years old with a congenital heart defect but otherwise immunologically healthy. The chain employs TRBV10-1 and TRBJ2-1; 7 bases are shared with TRBD2. Material for sequencing was blood. The CDR3 nucleotides are TGCGCCAGCAGTGCCACCTCGGGACTATCCTACAATGAGCAGTTCTTC. Its translation: CASSATSGLSYNEQFF.